This T cell receptor (beta chain) was identified in a study of regulatory T cells in long-lasting Graves disease. Investigators prepared the TCR beta libraries by applying iRepertoire HTBI primers and Arm-PCR of CDR3 regions. TCRdb reprocessed the multiplex PCR reads with MiXCR, giving one entry per CDR3 protein. Here the sample spans roughly 700,000 distinct CDR3 sequences, around 30% being singletons. The trim removed 5 bases at V and 4 bases at J, leaving 11 bases unmatched. This CDR3 region has 16 residues. The V gene's germline CDR1 is MDHEN and CDR2 SYDVKM. Findings and limits, study-wide: TRBV28, TRBJ1-2 and TRBJ2-5 emerged as the favored segments in persistent disease.

This clonotype appeared many times. Its target is not known. The time point was: persistent/refractory GD, antithyroid drugs over 5 years with positive TRAb. RNA extracted from PBMCs served as the sequencing template. The source was peripheral blood mononuclear cells (PBMCs), collected when the disease was refractory, from a patient treated with antithyroid drugs. This chain connects TRBV28 to TRBJ1-5; 7 bases are a match to TRBD1. The origin of this receptor is a female donor with Graves disease. DNA for the CDR3: TGTGCCAGCAGTCCCGAGGGGCCAGGGGGTAATCAGCCCCAGCATTTT. It yields the protein CASSPEGPGGNQPQHF.